The T cell receptor beta chain under discussion was sequenced for a study of cytomegalovirus exposure and HLA in healthy donors. The study, taken as a whole, reports: The study assumed roughly uniform donor sequencing depth for presence/absence analyses. The study recorded over 150 TCR beta chains that were cytomegalovirus-associated. Previously analyzed data showed that most TCR beta V segments were productive at a frequency of about 87% or about 30%.

V lost 4 bases and J lost 11, with 11 bases in between. CDR1 is KGHSH and CDR2 is LQKENI in the germline V gene. The CDR3 extends over 11 amino acids. Comments on this clone: Antigen specificity is unknown.

A multiplex PCR was run with 60 Vbeta primers and 13 Jbeta primers. Generated by immunoSEQ multiplex PCR, the TCRdb table keeps only in-frame clones and is missing some. The sample comprises 130,000 or so clones, over 60% of which are singletons, and 0.8% to 0.95% rests with the top ten. The sequenced sample was PBMCs. V gene TRBV18 combines with J gene TRBJ1-1, with a weak D call TRBD1 (6 bases). The source of this sequence is a woman aged 60-70 years in good health and CMV-seronegative. CDR3 protein: CASSREDRAFF. The DNA of the CDR3 is TGTGCCAGCTCACGGGAAGACAGGGCTTTCTTT.